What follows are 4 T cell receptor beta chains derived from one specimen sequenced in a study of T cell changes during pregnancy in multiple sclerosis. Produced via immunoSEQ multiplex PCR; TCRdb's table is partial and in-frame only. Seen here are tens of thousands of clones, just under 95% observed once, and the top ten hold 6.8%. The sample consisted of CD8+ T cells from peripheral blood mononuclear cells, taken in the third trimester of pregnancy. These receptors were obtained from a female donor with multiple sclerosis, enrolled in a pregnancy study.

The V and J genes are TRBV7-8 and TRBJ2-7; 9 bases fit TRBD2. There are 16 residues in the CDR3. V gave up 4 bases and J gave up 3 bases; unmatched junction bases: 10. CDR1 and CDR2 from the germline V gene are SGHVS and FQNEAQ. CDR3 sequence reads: CASSSASSGIGYEQYF. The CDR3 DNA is TGTGCCAGCAGCTCGGCATCTAGCGGGATAGGCTACGAGCAGTACTTC.

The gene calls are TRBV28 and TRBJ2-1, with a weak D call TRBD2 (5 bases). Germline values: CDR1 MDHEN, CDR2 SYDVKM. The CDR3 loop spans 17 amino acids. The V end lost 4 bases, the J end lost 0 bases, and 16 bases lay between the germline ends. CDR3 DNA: TGTGCCAGCAGTTCACTAGAGGGATCGACCTCCTACAATGAGCAGTTCTTC. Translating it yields CASSSLEGSTSYNEQFF.

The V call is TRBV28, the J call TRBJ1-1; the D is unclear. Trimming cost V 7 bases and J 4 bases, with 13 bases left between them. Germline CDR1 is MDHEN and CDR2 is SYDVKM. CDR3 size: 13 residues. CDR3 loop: CASTLVRGTEAFF. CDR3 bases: TGTGCCAGCACTTTGGTACGAGGCACTGAAGCTTTCTTT.

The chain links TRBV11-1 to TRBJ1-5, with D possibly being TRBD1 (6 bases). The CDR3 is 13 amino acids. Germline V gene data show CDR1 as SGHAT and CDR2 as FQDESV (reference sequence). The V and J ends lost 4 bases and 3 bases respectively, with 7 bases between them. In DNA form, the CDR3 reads TGTGCCAGCAGCTGGGACATCAATCAGCCCCAGCATTTT. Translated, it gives CASSWDINQPQHF.